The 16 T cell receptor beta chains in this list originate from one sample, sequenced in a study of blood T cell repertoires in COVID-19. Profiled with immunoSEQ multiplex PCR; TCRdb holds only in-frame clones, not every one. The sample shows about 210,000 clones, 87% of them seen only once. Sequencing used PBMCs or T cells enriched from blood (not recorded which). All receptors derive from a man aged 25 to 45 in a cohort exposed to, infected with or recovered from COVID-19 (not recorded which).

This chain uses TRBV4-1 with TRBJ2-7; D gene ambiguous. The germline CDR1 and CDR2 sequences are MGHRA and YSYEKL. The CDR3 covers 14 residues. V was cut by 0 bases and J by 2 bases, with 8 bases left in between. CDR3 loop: CASSQDLQPYEQYF. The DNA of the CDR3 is TGCGCCAGCAGCCAAGATCTACAGCCCTACGAGCAGTACTTC.

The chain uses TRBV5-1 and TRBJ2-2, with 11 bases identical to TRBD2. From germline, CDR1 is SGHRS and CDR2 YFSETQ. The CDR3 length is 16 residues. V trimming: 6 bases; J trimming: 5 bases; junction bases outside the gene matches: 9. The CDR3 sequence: CASTYGTSGQTGELFF. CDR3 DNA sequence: TGCGCCAGCACCTACGGGACTAGCGGCCAGACCGGGGAGCTGTTTTTT.

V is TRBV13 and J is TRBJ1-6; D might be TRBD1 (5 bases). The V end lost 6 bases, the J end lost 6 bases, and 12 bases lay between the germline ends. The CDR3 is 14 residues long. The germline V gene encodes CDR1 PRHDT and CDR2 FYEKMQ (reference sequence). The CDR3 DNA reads TGTGCCAGCAGGGGGCTGGGTTCTAATTCACCCCTCCACTTT. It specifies CASRGLGSNSPLHF. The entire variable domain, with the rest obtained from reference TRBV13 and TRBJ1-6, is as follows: AAGVIQSPRHLIKEKRETATLKCYPIPRHDTVYWYQQGPGQDPQFLISFYEKMQSDKGSIPDRFSAQQFSDYHSELNMSSLELGDSALYFCASRGLGSNSPLHFGNGTRLTVT.

This chain's CDR3 is CASMVPGPNQPQHF. Written as DNA, the CDR3 is TGTGCCAGTATGGTCCCAGGCCCCAATCAGCCCCAGCATTTT. The rearrangement joins TRBV19 to TRBJ1-5; D unresolved. The CDR3 has 14 amino acids. Germline-derived CDR1 and CDR2 are LNHDA and SQIVND (reference sequence). The V and J ends lost 7 bases and 3 bases respectively, with 13 bases between them. Together with reference TRBV19 and TRBJ1-5, the CDR3 gives the full variable domain: DGGITQSPKYLFRKEGQNVTLSCEQNLNHDAMYWYRQDPGQGLRLIYYSQIVNDFQKGDIAEGYSVSREKKESFPLTVTSAQKNPTAFYLCASMVPGPNQPQHFGDGTRLSIL.

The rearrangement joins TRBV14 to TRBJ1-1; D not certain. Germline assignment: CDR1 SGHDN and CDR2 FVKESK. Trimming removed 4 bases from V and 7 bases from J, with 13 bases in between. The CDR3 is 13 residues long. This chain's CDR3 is CASSRMVDFEAFF. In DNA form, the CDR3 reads TGTGCCAGCAGCCGTATGGTTGACTTTGAAGCTTTCTTT.

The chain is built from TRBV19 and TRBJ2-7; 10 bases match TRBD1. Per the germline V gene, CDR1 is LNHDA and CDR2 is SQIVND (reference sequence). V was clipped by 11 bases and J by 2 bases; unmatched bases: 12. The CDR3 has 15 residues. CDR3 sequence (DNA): TGTGCCTCAGCCTGGACAGGGGGTGTTCCCTACGAGCAGTACTTC. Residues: CASAWTGGVPYEQYF.

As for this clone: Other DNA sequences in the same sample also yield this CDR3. CDR3 coding DNA: TGTGCCAGCAGCCGACAGGGTACTAATGAAAAACTGTTTTTT. The encoded protein is CASSRQGTNEKLFF. The chain uses TRBV6-5 and TRBJ1-4; 7 positions agree with TRBD1. The germline V gene encodes CDR1 MNHEY and CDR2 SVGAGI. V lost 6 bases to trimming and J lost 2 bases; unmatched junction nucleotides: 3. This CDR3 is 14 amino acids long.

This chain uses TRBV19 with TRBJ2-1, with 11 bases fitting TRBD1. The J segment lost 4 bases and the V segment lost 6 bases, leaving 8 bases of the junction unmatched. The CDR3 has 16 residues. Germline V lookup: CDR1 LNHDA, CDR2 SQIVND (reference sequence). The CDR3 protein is CASSMDRGLTYNEQFF. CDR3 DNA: TGTGCCAGTAGCATGGACAGGGGGCTAACATACAATGAGCAGTTCTTC.

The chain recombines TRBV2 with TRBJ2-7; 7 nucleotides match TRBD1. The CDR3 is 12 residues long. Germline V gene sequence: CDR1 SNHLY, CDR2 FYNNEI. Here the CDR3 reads CGGGSKTYEQYF. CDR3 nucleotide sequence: TGTGGAGGGGGCAGCAAGACCTACGAGCAGTACTTC. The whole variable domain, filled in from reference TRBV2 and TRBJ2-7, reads EPEVTQTPSHQVTQMGQEVILRCVPISNHLYFYWYRQILGQKVEFLVSFYNNEISEKSEIFDDQFSVERPDGSNFTLKIRSTKLEDSAMYFCGGGSKTYEQYFGPGTRLTVT.

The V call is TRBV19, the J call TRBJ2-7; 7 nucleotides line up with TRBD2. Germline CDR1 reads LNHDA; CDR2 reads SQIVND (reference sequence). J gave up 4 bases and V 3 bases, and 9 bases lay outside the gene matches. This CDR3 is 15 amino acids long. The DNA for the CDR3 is TGTGCCAGTAGTATTTCCACTAGCGCCTCATACGAGCAGTACTTC. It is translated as CASSISTSASYEQYF.

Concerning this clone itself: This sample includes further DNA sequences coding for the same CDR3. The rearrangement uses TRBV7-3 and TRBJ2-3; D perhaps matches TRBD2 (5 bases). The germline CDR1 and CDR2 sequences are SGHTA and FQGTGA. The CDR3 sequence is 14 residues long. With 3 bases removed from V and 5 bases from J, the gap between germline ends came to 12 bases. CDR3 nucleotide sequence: TGTGCCAGCAGCTTGGGCCTGGCGGGAGATACGCAGTATTTT. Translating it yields CASSLGLAGDTQYF.

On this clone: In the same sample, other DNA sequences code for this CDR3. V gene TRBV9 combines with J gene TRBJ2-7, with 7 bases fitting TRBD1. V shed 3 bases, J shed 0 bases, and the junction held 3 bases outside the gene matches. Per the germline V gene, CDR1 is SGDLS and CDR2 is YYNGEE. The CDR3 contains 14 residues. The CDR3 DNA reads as TGTGCCAGCAGCGCCCGACAGGGCTCCTACGAGCAGTACTTC. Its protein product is CASSARQGSYEQYF. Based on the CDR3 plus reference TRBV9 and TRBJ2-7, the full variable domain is DSGVTQTPKHLITATGQRVTLRCSPRSGDLSVYWYQQSLDQGLQFLIQYYNGEERAKGNILERFSAQQFPDLHSELNLSSLELGDSALYFCASSARQGSYEQYFGPGTRLTVT.

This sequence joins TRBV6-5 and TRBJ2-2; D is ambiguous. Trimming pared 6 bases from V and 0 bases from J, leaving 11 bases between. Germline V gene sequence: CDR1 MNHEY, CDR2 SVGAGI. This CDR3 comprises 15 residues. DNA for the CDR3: TGTGCCAGCAGCCCCAGATCCCCGAACACCGGGGAGCTGTTTTTT. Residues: CASSPRSPNTGELFF.

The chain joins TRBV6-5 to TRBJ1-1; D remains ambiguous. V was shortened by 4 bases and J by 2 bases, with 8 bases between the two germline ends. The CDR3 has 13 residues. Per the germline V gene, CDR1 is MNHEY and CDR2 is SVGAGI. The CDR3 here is CASSSPRNTEAFF. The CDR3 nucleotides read TGTGCCAGCAGTTCCCCGAGAAACACTGAAGCTTTCTTT.

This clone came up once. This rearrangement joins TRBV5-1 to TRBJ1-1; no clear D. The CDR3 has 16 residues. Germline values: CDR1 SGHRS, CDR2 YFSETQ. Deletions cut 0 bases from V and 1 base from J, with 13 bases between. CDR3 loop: CASSLVVSGPNTEAFF. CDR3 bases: TGCGCCAGCAGCTTGGTGGTTAGTGGTCCGAACACTGAAGCTTTCTTT.

CDR3 coding DNA: TGTGCCAGCAGCTTAGTATCAAGGGGGAACACCGGGGAGCTGTTTTTT. This gives the protein CASSLVSRGNTGELFF. The V call is TRBV11-2, the J call TRBJ2-2, with D possibly matching TRBD1 (5 bases). V dropped 1 base and J dropped 1 base, with 10 bases sitting between them. This CDR3 is 16 amino acids long. Germline loops: CDR1 SGHAT, CDR2 FQNNGV.